This TCR beta chain was sequenced during a study of Graves' ophthalmopathy and Graves' hyperthyroidism. Study in general: The authors collected peripheral blood at initial diagnosis, before any treatment. Study-wide results and caveats: Prediction of ophthalmopathy progression reached roughly 70% sensitivity and around 72% specificity.

With a duration under 3 months, ophthalmopathy in the donors showed moderate-to-severe activity, CAS ≥3 and NOSPECS ≥4. Additional autoimmune diseases, uncontrolled infections, pregnancy or lactation disqualified patients. Germline values: CDR1 MGHDK, CDR2 SYGVNS. The CDR3 contains 18 residues. The V gene end was trimmed by 6 bases and the J gene end by 1 base; junction bases not matched to a gene: 12. RNA served as the template for amplifying TCR beta CDR3 regions. The workflow started with a first-round RT-PCR run with HTBI primers and then moved on to a second-round multiplex PCR. TCRdb called the multiplex PCR reads again in MiXCR, with one record for every CDR3 protein. The data show about 740,000 distinct CDR3 sequences, with about 44% seen just once and about 40% held by the top ten. In its sample, this clonotype was seen a few times. Its antigen is unknown.

The sequence derives from an adult man with Graves' ophthalmopathy. The V gene is TRBV25-1, the J gene TRBJ2-2; 9 nucleotides align to TRBD1. The sequenced sample consisted of peripheral blood. The CDR3 DNA reads as TGTGCCAGCAGACCGATCCGGACAGGGGAGGAGAACACCGGGGAGCTGTTTTTT. It encodes CASRPIRTGEENTGELFF. Complete variable domain (other parts from reference TRBV25-1 and TRBJ2-2): EADIYQTPRYLVIGTGKKITLECSQTMGHDKMYWYQQDPGMELHLIHYSYGVNSTEKGDLSSESTVSRIRTEHFPLTLESARPSHTSQYLCASRPIRTGEENTGELFFGEGSRLTVL.